A single sample is the source of the 16 T cell receptor beta chains below, sequenced in a study of a mutant IDH1 vaccine in newly diagnosed glioma. Time point reported: baseline, week 1 (first vaccination visit). As for treatment: pre-vaccination baseline after standard-of-care therapy. Here immunoSEQ multiplex PCR was the method, and the copy in TCRdb shows in-frame clones only, minus some. The sample comprises about 88,000 clones, approximately 80% of which are singletons, and less than 6.5% rests with the top ten. The material sequenced was PBMCs, taken from a glioma patient treated with radiotherapy, temozolomide or both. The receptor source for this set is a man aged 35 to 55 with glioma. Some clones in this sample may be carry-over from other donors' samples.

The rearrangement links TRBV29-1 to TRBJ1-6; the D gene is possibly TRBD1 (5 bases). The V and J ends lost 4 bases and 12 bases respectively, with 16 bases between them. The CDR3 covers 13 residues. CDR1 and CDR2 (germline): SQVTM, ANQGSEA. This CDR3 is CSVVVTVCRPLHF. CDR3 nucleotides: TGCAGCGTTGTTGTGACAGTTTGCAGACCCCTCCACTTT.

The chain uses TRBV5-4 and TRBJ1-2, with D uncertain. CDR1 and CDR2 (germline): SGHNT, YYREEE (reference sequence). The ends were cut back, 0 bases at V and 2 bases at J, with 8 bases in the middle. This CDR3 has 14 amino acids. CDR3 DNA sequence: TGTGCCAGCAGCTTGGAGGCGGGGAACTATGGCTACACCTTC. It translates to CASSLEAGNYGYTF.

V is TRBV6-1 and J is TRBJ1-3; D uncertain. The CDR3 extends over 15 amino acids. CDR1 is MNHNS, CDR2 SASEGT, per germline. Trimming cost V 3 bases and J 0 bases, with 9 bases left between them. CDR3 DNA sequence: TGTGCCAGCAGTGAGAGCCGGCCCTCTGGAAACACCATATATTTT. Its translation is CASSESRPSGNTIYF.

This chain connects TRBV19 to TRBJ1-6; D is ambiguous. CDR1 LNHDA and CDR2 SQIVND come from the germline V gene (reference sequence). The CDR3 covers 16 residues. V was shortened by 7 bases and J by 7 bases, with 20 bases between the two germline ends. Here the CDR3 reads CASTPTALPGNSPLHF. In nucleotides, the CDR3 is TGTGCCAGTACCCCGACGGCTCTACCCGGAAATTCACCCCTCCACTTT.

The chain employs TRBV10-3 and TRBJ2-1; 13 bases agree with TRBD2. The germline V gene encodes CDR1 ENHRY and CDR2 SYGVKD. The CDR3 totals 15 residues. J was trimmed by 5 bases and V by 6 bases; bases with no gene match: 4. CDR3 region: CAISKGLAGDNEQFF. CDR3 in DNA: TGTGCCATCAGCAAAGGACTAGCGGGGGACAATGAGCAGTTCTTC.

With regard to this clone: The identical CDR3 is also encoded by other nucleotide sequences in the sample. The CDR3 protein is CASSLEGGNSPLHF. For the CDR3, the DNA is TGTGCCAGCAGCTTGGAAGGGGGAAATTCACCCCTCCACTTT. The rearrangement uses TRBV7-9 and TRBJ1-6; D is possibly TRBD1 (6 bases). CDR3 length: 14 amino acids. Trimming stripped 3 bases from V and 7 bases from J, with 10 bases between. Germline CDR1 is SEHNR and CDR2 is FQNEAQ (reference sequence).

This chain connects TRBV4-1 to TRBJ1-4; 7 nucleotides match TRBD1. V was pared by 1 base and J by 7 bases, with 6 bases of the junction left unmatched. The V gene's germline CDR1 is MGHRA and CDR2 YSYEKL. This CDR3 has 15 amino acids. CDR3 loop: CASSQVGQGGEKLFF. The DNA of the CDR3 is TGCGCCAGCAGCCAAGTAGGGCAGGGGGGTGAAAAACTGTTTTTT.

The chain recombines TRBV4-1 with TRBJ1-5, with D unclear. V lost 1 base, J lost 4 bases, and 8 bases lay in between. The CDR3 totals 14 residues. Germline V gene sequence: CDR1 MGHRA, CDR2 YSYEKL. CDR3 bases: TGCGCCAGCAGCCAAGTAAGCGGGAATCAGCCCCAGCATTTT. Translated, it gives CASSQVSGNQPQHF.

The chain is built from TRBV30 and TRBJ1-6; D gene uncertain. The germline V and J ends were trimmed by 5 bases and 1 base, with 6 bases remaining between them. The CDR3 runs 13 residues. Germline V gene sequence: CDR1 GTSNPN, CDR2 SVGIG (reference sequence). CDR3 coding DNA: TGTGCCTGGGGGAGGTCCTATAATTCACCCCTCCACTTT. Its protein is CAWGRSYNSPLHF.

The chain joins TRBV2 to TRBJ2-1; no firm D call. The CDR3 runs 11 residues. V shed 7 bases and J shed 5 bases, with 6 bases lying between them. Germline V gives CDR1 SNHLY, CDR2 FYNNEI. The CDR3 DNA follows: TGTGCCAGCATAAACGACAATGAGCAGTTCTTC. Translated, it gives CASINDNEQFF.

The V gene is TRBV4-1, the J gene TRBJ1-1; 9 bases fit TRBD1. This CDR3 region has 14 residues. V shed 5 bases, J shed 5 bases, and the junction held 6 bases outside the gene matches. The germline V gene encodes CDR1 MGHRA and CDR2 YSYEKL. CDR3 nucleotide sequence: TGCGCCAGCAGCTTCCCGGACAGGGGAACTGAAGCTTTCTTT. Translated: CASSFPDRGTEAFF.

The CDR3: CASSQCRPGQDFDGYTF. The CDR3 region has the DNA TGCGCCAGCAGTCAATGCCGCCCGGGACAGGACTTCGATGGCTACACCTTC. V usage is TRBV23-1 and J usage is TRBJ1-2, with 8 bases lining up with TRBD1. TRBV23-1 has ORF status, its function being uncertain. CDR3 length equals 17 residues. Trimming took 1 base from V and 6 from J; bases not matched to a gene: 13.

The chain has TRBV6-4 and TRBJ1-6; no clear D gene. CDR3 length: 14 amino acids. V was clipped by 6 bases and J by 9 bases, with 15 bases between them. Germline CDR1 MRHNA, CDR2 SNTAGT. The CDR3 reads CASSDGNRGSPLHF. The CDR3 DNA sequence: TGTGCCAGCAGCGATGGCAACCGCGGTTCACCCCTCCACTTT.

Only a few counts were recorded for this clone. The chain uses TRBV30 and TRBJ1-1; D gene unclear. The CDR3 has 13 residues. The V gene lost 2 bases and the J gene lost 2 bases, with 9 bases spanning the gap. Germline loops: CDR1 GTSNPN, CDR2 SVGIG (reference sequence). The CDR3 protein is CAWSRGSNTEAFF. The DNA of the CDR3 is TGTGCCTGGAGTCGGGGTAGCAACACTGAAGCTTTCTTT.

The chain carries TRBV27 and TRBJ1-1; D gene uncertain. Germline values: CDR1 MNHEY, CDR2 SMNVEV (reference sequence). There are 12 residues in the CDR3. Trimming left V 4 bases short and J 7 bases short, with 10 bases between. Here the CDR3 DNA reads TGTGCCAGCAGTTCGCGTAGCGGTGAAGCTTTCTTT. Translated, it gives CASSSRSGEAFF.

The V and J genes are TRBV7-8 and TRBJ2-7, with unresolved D. The CDR3 totals 16 residues. V lost 1 base and J 1 base, leaving 14 bases between the germline ends. Germline CDR1 SGHVS, CDR2 FQNEAQ. The CDR3 loop reads CASSLGRQRRSYEQYF. The DNA of the CDR3 is TGTGCCAGCAGCTTAGGACGGCAGAGGAGATCCTACGAGCAGTACTTC. The full variable domain, rest sourced from reference TRBV7-8 and TRBJ2-7, is GAGVSQSPRYKVAKRGQDVALRCDPISGHVSLFWYQQALGQGPEFLTYFQNEAQLDKSGLPSDRFFAERPEGSVSTLKIQRTQQEDSAVYLCASSLGRQRRSYEQYFGPGTRLTVT.